This T cell receptor beta chain derives from a study of blood T cell repertoires in COVID-19. The overall study: Samples representing acute and convalescent COVID-19 were sourced from the United States, Italy and Spain. Sources were T cells, B-cell-depleted T cells, or PBMCs; the material itself was cDNA or gDNA.

This CDR3 region has 14 residues. V was cut by 5 bases and J by 4 bases, with 12 bases left in between. Per germline, CDR1 LNHDA and CDR2 SQIVND (reference sequence). Authors' analysis steps: Amplification of reference gene primers provided the estimated nucleated cell counts. Data came from immunoSEQ multiplex PCR; TCRdb stores just in-frame clones and leaves some out. The D gene and trimming were derived from the DNA, and the V and J assignments and clone size from that table. Seen here are about 130,000 clones, about four fifths observed once, and the top ten hold 16%. The chain joins TRBV19 to TRBJ1-5; perhaps TRBD1 as D (5 bases). Material: peripheral blood. This TCR was recovered from a woman aged 45-60 years with acute or convalescent COVID-19. The CDR3 DNA sequence: TGTGCCAGTAGTCTCCGACAGTTTAATCAGCCCCAGCATTTT. Translating gives CASSLRQFNQPQHF.